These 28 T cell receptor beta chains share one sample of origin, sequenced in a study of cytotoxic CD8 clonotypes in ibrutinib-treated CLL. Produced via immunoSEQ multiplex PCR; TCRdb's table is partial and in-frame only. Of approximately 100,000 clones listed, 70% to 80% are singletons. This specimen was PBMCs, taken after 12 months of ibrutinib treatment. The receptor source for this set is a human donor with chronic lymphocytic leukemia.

The CDR3 coding sequence is TGTGCCAGCAGCTTCCGGGACAGGGGCTTAACCGGGGAGCTGTTTTTT. Translated, it gives CASSFRDRGLTGELFF. V gene TRBV21-1 combines with J gene TRBJ2-2; the DNA was not used to check the table's D call, TRBD1. TRBV21-1 is a known pseudogene. This CDR3 region has 16 residues.

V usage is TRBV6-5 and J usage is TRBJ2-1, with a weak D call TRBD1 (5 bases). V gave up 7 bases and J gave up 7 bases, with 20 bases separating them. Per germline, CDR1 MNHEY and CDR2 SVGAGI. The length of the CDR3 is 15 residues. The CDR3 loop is CASTRGARADNEQFF. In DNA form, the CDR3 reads TGTGCCAGCACCCGAGGTGCCAGGGCGGATAATGAGCAGTTCTTC.

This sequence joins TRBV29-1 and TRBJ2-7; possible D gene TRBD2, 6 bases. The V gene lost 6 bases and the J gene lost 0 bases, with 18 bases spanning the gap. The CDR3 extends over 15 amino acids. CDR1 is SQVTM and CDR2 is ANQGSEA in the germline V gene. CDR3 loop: CSVQTGTLSSYEQYF. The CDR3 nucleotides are TGCAGCGTGCAAACCGGGACTCTAAGCTCCTACGAGCAGTACTTC.

The CDR3 bases are TGTGCCAGCAGCCTGACGGGCGAGCAGTACTTC. Protein sequence: CASSLTGEQYF. This sequence joins TRBV6-1 and TRBJ2-7; D is ambiguous. CDR3 length: 11 amino acids. The V end lost 6 bases, the J end lost 6 bases, and 9 bases lay between the germline ends. From germline, CDR1 is MNHNS and CDR2 SASEGT.

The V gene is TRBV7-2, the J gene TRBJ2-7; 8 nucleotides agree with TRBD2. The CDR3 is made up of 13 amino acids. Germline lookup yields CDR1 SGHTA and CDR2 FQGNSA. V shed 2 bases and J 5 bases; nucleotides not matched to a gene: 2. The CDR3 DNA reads TGTGCCAGCAGCTTAACCGGGGGGGACGAGCAGTACTTC. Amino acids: CASSLTGGDEQYF.

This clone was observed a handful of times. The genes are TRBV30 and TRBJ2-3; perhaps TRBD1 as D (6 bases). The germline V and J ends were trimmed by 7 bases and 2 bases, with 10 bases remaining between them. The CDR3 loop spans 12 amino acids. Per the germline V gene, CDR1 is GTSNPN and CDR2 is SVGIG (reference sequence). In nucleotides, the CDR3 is TGTGCCTTCGACAGGTTCACAGATACGCAGTATTTT. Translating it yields CAFDRFTDTQYF.

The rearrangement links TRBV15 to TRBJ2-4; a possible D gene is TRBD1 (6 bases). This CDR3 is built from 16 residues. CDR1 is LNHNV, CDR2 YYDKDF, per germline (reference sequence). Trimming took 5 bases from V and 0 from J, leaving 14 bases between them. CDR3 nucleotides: TGTGCCACCAGCGGGAACCTACAGGGAGCCAAAAACATTCAGTACTTC. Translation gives CATSGNLQGAKNIQYF.

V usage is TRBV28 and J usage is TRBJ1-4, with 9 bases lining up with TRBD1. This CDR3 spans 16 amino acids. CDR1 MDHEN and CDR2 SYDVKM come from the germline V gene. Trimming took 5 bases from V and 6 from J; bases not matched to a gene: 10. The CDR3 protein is CASSPPPGTGYEKLFF. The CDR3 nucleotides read TGTGCCAGCAGTCCCCCCCCCGGGACAGGGTATGAAAAACTGTTTTTT.

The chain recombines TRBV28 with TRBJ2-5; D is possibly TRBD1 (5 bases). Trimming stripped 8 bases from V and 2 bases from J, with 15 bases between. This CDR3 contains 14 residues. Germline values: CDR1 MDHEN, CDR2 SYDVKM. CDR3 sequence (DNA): TGTGCCAGCTCAGGGTTTATCCCGCAAGAGACCCAGTACTTC. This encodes CASSGFIPQETQYF.

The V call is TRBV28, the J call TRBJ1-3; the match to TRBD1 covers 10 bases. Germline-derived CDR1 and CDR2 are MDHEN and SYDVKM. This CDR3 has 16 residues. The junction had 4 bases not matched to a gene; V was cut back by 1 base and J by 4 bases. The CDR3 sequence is CASSLLPGQGGNTIYF. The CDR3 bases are TGTGCCAGCAGTTTATTGCCGGGACAGGGGGGAAACACCATATATTTT.

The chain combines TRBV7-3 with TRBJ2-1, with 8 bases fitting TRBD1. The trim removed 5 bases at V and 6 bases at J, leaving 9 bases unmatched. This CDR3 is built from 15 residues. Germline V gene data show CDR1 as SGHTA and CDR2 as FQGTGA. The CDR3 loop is CASSALGQAINEQFF. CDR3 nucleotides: TGTGCCAGCAGCGCACTGGGACAGGCCATCAATGAGCAGTTCTTC. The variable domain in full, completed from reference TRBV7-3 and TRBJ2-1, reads GAGVSQTPSNKVTEKGKYVELRCDPISGHTALYWYRQSLGQGPEFLIYFQGTGAADDSGLPNDRFFAVRPEGSVSTLKIQRTERGDSAVYLCASSALGQAINEQFFGPGTRLTVL.

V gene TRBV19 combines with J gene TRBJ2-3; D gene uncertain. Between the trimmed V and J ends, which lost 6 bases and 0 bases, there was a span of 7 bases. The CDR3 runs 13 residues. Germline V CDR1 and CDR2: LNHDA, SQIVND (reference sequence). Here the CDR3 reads CASRADSTDTQYF. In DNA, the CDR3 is TGTGCCAGTAGGGCGGATAGCACAGATACGCAGTATTTT.

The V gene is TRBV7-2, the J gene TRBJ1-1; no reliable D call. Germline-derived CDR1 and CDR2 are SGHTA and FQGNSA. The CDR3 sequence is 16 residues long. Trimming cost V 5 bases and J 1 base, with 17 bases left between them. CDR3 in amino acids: CASSPRSMGANTEAFF. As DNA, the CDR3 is TGTGCCAGCAGCCCCCGCTCGATGGGCGCGAACACTGAAGCTTTCTTT. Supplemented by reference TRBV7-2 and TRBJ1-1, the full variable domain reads GAGVSQSPSNKVTEKGKDVELRCDPISGHTALYWYRQSLGQGLEFLIYFQGNSAPDKSGLPSDRFSAERTGGSVSTLTIQRTQQEDSAVYLCASSPRSMGANTEAFFGQGTRLTVV.

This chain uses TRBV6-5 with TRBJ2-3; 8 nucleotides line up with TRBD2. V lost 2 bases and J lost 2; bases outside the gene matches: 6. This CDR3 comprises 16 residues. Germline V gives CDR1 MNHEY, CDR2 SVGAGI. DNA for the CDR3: TGTGCCAGCAGTTACGGGCTAGCGGGCCTCACAGATACGCAGTATTTT. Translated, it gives CASSYGLAGLTDTQYF.

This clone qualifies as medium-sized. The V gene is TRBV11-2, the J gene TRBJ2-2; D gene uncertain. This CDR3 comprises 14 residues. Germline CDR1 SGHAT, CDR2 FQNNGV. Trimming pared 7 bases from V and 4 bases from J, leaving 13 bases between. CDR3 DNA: TGTGCCAGCACCACATCCAGTGGCACCGGGGAGCTGTTTTTT. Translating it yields CASTTSSGTGELFF. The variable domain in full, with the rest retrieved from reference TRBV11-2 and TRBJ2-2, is EAGVAQSPRYKIIEKRQSVAFWCNPISGHATLYWYQQILGQGPKLLIQFQNNGVVDDSQLPKDRFSAERLKGVDSTLKIQPAKLEDSAVYLCASTTSSGTGELFFGEGSRLTVL.

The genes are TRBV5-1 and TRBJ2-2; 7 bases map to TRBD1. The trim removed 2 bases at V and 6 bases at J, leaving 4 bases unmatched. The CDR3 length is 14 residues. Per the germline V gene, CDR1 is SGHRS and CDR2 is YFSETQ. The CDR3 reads CASSLTGDPGELFF. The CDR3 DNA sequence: TGCGCCAGCAGCTTAACAGGGGATCCCGGGGAGCTGTTTTTT.

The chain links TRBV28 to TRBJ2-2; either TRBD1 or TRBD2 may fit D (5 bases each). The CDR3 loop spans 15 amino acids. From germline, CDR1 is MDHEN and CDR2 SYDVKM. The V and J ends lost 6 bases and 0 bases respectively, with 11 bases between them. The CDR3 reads CASRVGVANTGELFF. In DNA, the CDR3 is TGTGCCAGCAGAGTGGGGGTGGCGAACACCGGGGAGCTGTTTTTT.

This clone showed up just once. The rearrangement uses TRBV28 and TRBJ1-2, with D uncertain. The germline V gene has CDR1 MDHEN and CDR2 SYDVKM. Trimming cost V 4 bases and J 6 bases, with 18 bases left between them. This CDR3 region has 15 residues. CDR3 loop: CASSYQKGIGNGYTF. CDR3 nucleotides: TGTGCCAGCAGTTACCAAAAAGGAATCGGGAATGGCTACACCTTC.

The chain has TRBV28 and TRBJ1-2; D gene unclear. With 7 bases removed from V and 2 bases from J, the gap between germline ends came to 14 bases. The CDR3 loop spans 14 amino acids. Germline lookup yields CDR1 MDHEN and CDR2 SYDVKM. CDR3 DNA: TGTGCCAGCAAATTACCCGGAGTAAACTATGGCTACACCTTC. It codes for CASKLPGVNYGYTF.

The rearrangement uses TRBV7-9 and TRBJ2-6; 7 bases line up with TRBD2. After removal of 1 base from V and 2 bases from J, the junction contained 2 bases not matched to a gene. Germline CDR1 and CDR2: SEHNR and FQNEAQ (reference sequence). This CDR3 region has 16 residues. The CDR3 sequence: CASSLGEGTGANVLTF. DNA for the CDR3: TGTGCCAGCAGCTTAGGGGAGGGGACTGGGGCCAACGTCCTGACTTTC.

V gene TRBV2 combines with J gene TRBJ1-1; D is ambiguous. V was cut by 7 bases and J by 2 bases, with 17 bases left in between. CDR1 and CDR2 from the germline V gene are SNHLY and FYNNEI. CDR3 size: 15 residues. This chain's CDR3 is CASTNRGVGNTEAFF. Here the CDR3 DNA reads TGTGCCAGCACTAACCGAGGAGTGGGTAACACTGAAGCTTTCTTT.

In DNA, the CDR3 is TGCGCCAGCAGCCAAGCGGGGGCCAACCAAGAGACCCAGTACTTC. It is translated as CASSQAGANQETQYF. The gene calls are TRBV4-1 and TRBJ2-5; the D gene could be TRBD1 or TRBD2 (6 bases each). The V end was cut by 1 base, the J end by 0 bases, with 9 bases between. There are 15 residues in the CDR3. Germline assignment: CDR1 MGHRA and CDR2 YSYEKL.

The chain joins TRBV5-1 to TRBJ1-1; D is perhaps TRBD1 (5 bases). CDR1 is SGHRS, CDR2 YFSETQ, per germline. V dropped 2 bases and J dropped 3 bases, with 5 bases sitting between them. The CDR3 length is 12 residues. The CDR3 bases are TGCGCCAGCAGCTTACAGGACACTGAAGCTTTCTTT. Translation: CASSLQDTEAFF.

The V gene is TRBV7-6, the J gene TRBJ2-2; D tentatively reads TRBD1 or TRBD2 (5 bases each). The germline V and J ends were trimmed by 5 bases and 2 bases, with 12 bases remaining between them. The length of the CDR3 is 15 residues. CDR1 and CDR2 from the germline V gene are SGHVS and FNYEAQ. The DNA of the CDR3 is TGTGCCAGCAGCCTAGTTGGGACCAACACCGGGGAGCTGTTTTTT. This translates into CASSLVGTNTGELFF.

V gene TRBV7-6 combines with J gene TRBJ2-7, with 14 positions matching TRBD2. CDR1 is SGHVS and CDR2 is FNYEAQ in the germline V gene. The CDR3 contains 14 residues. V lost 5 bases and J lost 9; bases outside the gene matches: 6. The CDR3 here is CASSRGTSGGRQYF. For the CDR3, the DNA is TGTGCCAGCAGCCGCGGGACTAGCGGGGGTCGGCAGTACTTC.

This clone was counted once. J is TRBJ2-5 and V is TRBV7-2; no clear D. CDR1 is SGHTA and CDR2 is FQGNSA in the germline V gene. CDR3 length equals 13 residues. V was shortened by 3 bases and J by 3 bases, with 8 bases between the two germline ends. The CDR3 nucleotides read TGTGCCAGCAGCTTCGTGGCAGAAGAGACCCAGTACTTC. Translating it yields CASSFVAEETQYF.

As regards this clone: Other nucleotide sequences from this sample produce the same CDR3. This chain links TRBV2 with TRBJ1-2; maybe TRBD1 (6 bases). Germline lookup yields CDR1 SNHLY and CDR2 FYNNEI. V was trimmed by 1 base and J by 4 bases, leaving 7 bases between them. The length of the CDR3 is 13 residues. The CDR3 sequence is CASSEEGGYGYTF. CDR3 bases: TGTGCCAGCAGTGAAGAAGGGGGCTATGGCTACACCTTC.

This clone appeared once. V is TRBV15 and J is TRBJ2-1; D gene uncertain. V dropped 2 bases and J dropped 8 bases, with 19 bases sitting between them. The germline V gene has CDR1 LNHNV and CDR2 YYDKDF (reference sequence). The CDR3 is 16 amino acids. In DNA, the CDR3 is TGTGCCACCAGCAGACCACGGTTTGGGGATGGTCATGAGCAGTTCTTC. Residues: CATSRPRFGDGHEQFF.